This T cell receptor (beta chain) was sequenced in a study of T cells in Graves' hyperthyroidism and ophthalmopathy. The CDR3 totals 13 residues. The ends were cut back, 5 bases at V and 2 bases at J, with 7 bases in the middle. Germline-derived CDR1 and CDR2 are SGHDN and FVKESK. This clonotype was counted many times. Amplification of TCR beta CDR3 regions used RNA as the template. With the HTBI primer set, the TCR CDR3 went through a first round of RT-PCR. TCRdb reanalysed the multiplex PCR reads using MiXCR and keeps one entry per CDR3 protein. The table includes 220,000 or so distinct CDR3 sequences, about 15% detected once.

This chain connects TRBV14 to TRBJ2-1; unclear D gene. Sample: blood. The clonotype comes from a woman aged 18 to 35 with Graves' ophthalmopathy. The CDR3 spells CASSSRTYNEQFF. CDR3 nucleotide sequence: TGTGCCAGCAGCTCCCGGACCTACAATGAGCAGTTCTTC.